The present TCR beta chain was sequenced within a study of blood T cell repertoires in COVID-19. The wider study: Some COVID-19 samples were acute and others convalescent; all came from the United States, Italy and Spain. Sample material is recorded as cDNA or gDNA derived from T cells, B-cell-depleted T cells, or PBMCs.

V was clipped by 2 bases and J by 3 bases, with 14 bases between them. CDR1 MNHNS and CDR2 SASEGT come from the germline V gene. The CDR3 sequence is 15 residues long. Authors' data handling: Researchers report that nucleated cell counts were estimated from reference gene primer amplification. The protocol was immunoSEQ multiplex PCR, while the TCRdb copy is restricted to in-frame clones and leaves out a portion. D and trimming come from the DNA, and the V and J calls and clone size come from that table. The sample carries more than 200,000 clones, over 80% recorded once. The chain uses TRBV6-1 and TRBJ2-7; TRBD1 is a possible D gene (7 bases). The source material was peripheral blood. The TCR was taken from a woman in her seventies with active or convalescent COVID-19. DNA of the CDR3: TGTGCCAGCAGTGAATGGGGGGACAGAAACTACGAGCAGTACTTC. Protein product: CASSEWGDRNYEQYF.